The 9 T cell receptor beta chains given below trace back to one sample, sequenced in a study of shared T cell receptors in the human thymus. Profiling relied on immunoSEQ multiplex PCR, and the TCRdb table lists in-frame clones only, not all of them. The table records hundreds of thousands of clones, 70% to 90% of them present only once. These data also formed part of another study, on human thymus T cells.

The source material was thymocytes. The source of these receptors is a boy under three years old with a congenital heart defect.

The rearrangement joins TRBV5-8 to TRBJ1-3; 7 nucleotides align to TRBD1. The germline CDR1 and CDR2 sequences are SGHTS and YDEGEE. The trim removed 3 bases at V and 4 bases at J, leaving 7 bases unmatched. The CDR3 is 15 amino acids. CDR3 nucleotide sequence: TGTGCCAGCAGCTCCCTGGACAGGATGGGAAACACCATATATTTT. Its protein product is CASSSLDRMGNTIYF.

This rearrangement joins TRBV27 to TRBJ2-7; D remains ambiguous. This CDR3 has 13 residues. Per the germline V gene, CDR1 is MNHEY and CDR2 is SMNVEV (reference sequence). The germline V and J ends were trimmed by 6 bases and 0 bases, with 9 bases remaining between them. The CDR3 reads CASRARNSYEQYF. Here the CDR3 DNA reads TGTGCCAGCAGGGCTAGGAACTCCTACGAGCAGTACTTC.

The chain couples TRBV11-3 to TRBJ2-2; D remains unclear. V dropped 4 bases and J dropped 0 bases, with 9 bases sitting between them. The CDR3 is 15 amino acids. Germline lookup yields CDR1 SGHNT and CDR2 YENEEA. The CDR3, as DNA: TGTGCCAGCAGCTACGGTTTCTCGAACACCGGGGAGCTGTTTTTT. Its protein is CASSYGFSNTGELFF.

The genes are TRBV25-1 and TRBJ2-1; 9 bases map to TRBD2. There are 15 residues in the CDR3. CDR1 MGHDK and CDR2 SYGVNS come from the germline V gene. The V and J ends lost 6 bases and 4 bases, in that order; junction bases with no gene match: 7. CDR3 DNA sequence: TGTGCCAGCAGCCTGGGAAGCGGGAGGTACAATGAGCAGTTCTTC. Residues: CASSLGSGRYNEQFF.

The genes are TRBV5-1 and TRBJ2-7; the match to TRBD2 covers 9 bases. Germline values: CDR1 SGHRS, CDR2 YFSETQ. V was pared by 3 bases and J by 4 bases, with 8 bases of the junction left unmatched. CDR3 length: 15 amino acids. CDR3 sequence: CASSYRSSGTYEQYF. The CDR3 DNA is TGCGCCAGCAGCTATAGGTCTAGCGGGACATACGAGCAGTACTTC.

J is TRBJ1-2 and V is TRBV5-1; D gene unclear. CDR1 is SGHRS, CDR2 YFSETQ, per germline. The CDR3 consists of 16 residues. V was cut by 0 bases and J by 1 base, with 13 bases left in between. The CDR3 DNA is TGCGCCAGCAGCTTGGGGCGGGGAGGGCATAACTATGGCTACACCTTC. It translates to CASSLGRGGHNYGYTF.

The V gene is TRBV28, the J gene TRBJ2-1; TRBD1 agrees at 11 bases. Germline values: CDR1 MDHEN, CDR2 SYDVKM. The V gene end was trimmed by 7 bases and the J gene end by 4 bases; junction bases not matched to a gene: 3. This CDR3 is 14 amino acids long. This CDR3 reads CASIGTGGYNEQFF. The DNA for the CDR3 is TGTGCCAGCATCGGGACAGGGGGTTACAATGAGCAGTTCTTC.

The chain couples TRBV30 to TRBJ2-1, with TRBD2 matching 14 bases. The CDR3 sequence is 15 residues long. The V gene end was trimmed by 3 bases and the J gene end by 6 bases; junction bases not matched to a gene: 4. Germline V gene sequence: CDR1 GTSNPN, CDR2 SVGIG (reference sequence). Here the CDR3 DNA reads TGTGCCTGGAGCGGGACTAGCGGGAGAGGCAATGAGCAGTTCTTC. Protein: CAWSGTSGRGNEQFF.

The chain is built from TRBV6-5 and TRBJ1-6; 9 nucleotides agree with TRBD1. With 4 bases clipped from V and 10 bases from J, the junction kept 5 bases outside the gene matches. Germline CDR1 is MNHEY and CDR2 is SVGAGI. This CDR3 spans 14 amino acids. This chain's CDR3 is CASSSGTGQSPLHF. The CDR3 DNA follows: TGTGCCAGCAGTTCCGGGACAGGGCAGTCACCCCTCCACTTT.